This record concerns one T cell receptor (beta chain) sequence. The antigen remains undetermined. The sample is drawn from a study of T cells in localized non-small cell lung cancer. Study-wide findings and caveats: Detection in adjacent lung was observed for a median about 50 of the top 100 tumor clones. Uninvolved nearby lung showed the greatest T cell clonality, exceeding that found in tumor.

CDR1 MDHEN and CDR2 SYDVKM come from the germline V gene. There are 13 residues in the CDR3. The repertoire was sequenced with immunoSEQ multiplex PCR; TCRdb's copy has only in-frame clones and lacks some. Here the sample spans over 1,500 clones, about 21% being singletons. This receptor was obtained from a woman aged 35-70 years with stage I lung adenocarcinoma. The rearrangement uses TRBV28 and TRBJ2-1; either TRBD1 or TRBD2 may fit D (5 bases each). The source material was normal lung tissue next to the tumor, sampled before any cancer treatment. Here the CDR3 reads CAALGGGFNEQFF. CDR3 coding DNA: TGTGCTGCTCTTGGGGGTGGATTCAATGAGCAGTTCTTC.